One and the same sample provided the 31 T cell receptor beta chains below, sequenced in a study of breast tumors, draining lymph nodes, adjacent tissues. Breast cancer patients provided tissue from their axillary draining lymph nodes. Each CDR3 protein is one row after TCRdb ran MiXCR on the multiplex PCR reads. The sample records fewer than 200,000 distinct CDR3 sequences, 30% to 35% being singletons. Sequencing was done on a sample of axillary lymph node tissue. The receptors here all came from a female donor with breast cancer. Some clones in this sample may be carry-over from other donors' samples.

This clonotype was seen at least ten times. The rearrangement links TRBV24-1 to TRBJ1-2, with D uncertain. Germline CDR1 and CDR2: KGHDR and SFDVKD. V lost 2 bases, J lost 5 bases, and 8 bases lay in between. The CDR3 is 13 amino acids. The CDR3 here is CATSDSTRYGYTF. CDR3 coding DNA: TGTGCCACCAGTGATTCTACCAGATATGGCTACACCTTC.

This clonotype came up once. This chain links TRBV29-1 with TRBJ2-2; 11 nucleotides agree with TRBD2. Germline V lookup: CDR1 SQVTM, CDR2 ANQGSEA. This CDR3 contains 17 residues. The V gene end was trimmed by 1 base and the J gene end by 3 bases; junction bases not matched to a gene: 7. The CDR3 nucleotides read TGCAGCGTTGAAGTAGCGGGGGGGCCCTCGTACACCGGGGAGCTGTTTTTT. Translating it yields CSVEVAGGPSYTGELFF.

This clonotype was detected many times. V is TRBV6-6 and J is TRBJ2-3, with TRBD2 as a possible D gene (7 bases). Germline values: CDR1 MNHNY, CDR2 SVGAGI (reference sequence). The CDR3 has 16 amino acids. V lost 0 bases and J lost 2, with 12 bases in between. Written as DNA, the CDR3 is TGTGCCAGCAGTTACTCGACGCGGGGGCACACAGATACGCAGTATTTT. Translated, it gives CASSYSTRGHTDTQYF.

V is TRBV27 and J is TRBJ2-5; TRBD1 or TRBD2 may be the D gene (5 bases each). CDR1 and CDR2 from the germline V gene are MNHEY and SMNVEV (reference sequence). The V gene lost 3 bases and the J gene lost 0 bases, with 20 bases spanning the gap. The CDR3 runs 18 residues. The CDR3 loop reads CASSFVLKGPGYQETQYF. CDR3 nucleotides: TGTGCCAGCAGTTTTGTGTTAAAGGGGCCGGGGTACCAAGAGACCCAGTACTTC.

This clonotype was found many times. The rearrangement joins TRBV10-3 to TRBJ2-1, with D possibly being TRBD2 (5 bases). V shed 7 bases and J shed 8 bases, with 12 bases lying between them. The V gene's germline CDR1 is ENHRY and CDR2 SYGVKD. The CDR3 length is 12 residues. The CDR3 sequence: CAIKGEMHEQFF. The CDR3 DNA follows: TGTGCCATCAAGGGAGAGATGCATGAGCAGTTCTTC.

This chain uses TRBV7-9 with TRBJ1-4, with D perhaps matching TRBD1 (5 bases). This CDR3 region has 16 residues. Trimming took off 3 bases at V and 8 bases at J, with 19 bases between the two ends. In germline, CDR1 is SEHNR, CDR2 FQNEAQ (reference sequence). CDR3: CASSLLAGGSWEKLFF. The DNA for the CDR3 is TGTGCCAGCAGCTTGCTAGCGGGGGGGTCGTGGGAAAAACTGTTTTTT.

V and J are TRBV13 and TRBJ2-7; TRBD1 is a possible D gene (6 bases). CDR1 is PRHDT, CDR2 FYEKMQ, per germline (reference sequence). This CDR3 comprises 13 residues. Trimming removed 5 bases at V and 5 bases at J, with 13 bases between. CDR3 DNA: TGTGCCAGCAGCGAAGAGGGGGTGAACGAGCAGTACTTC. Its translation is CASSEEGVNEQYF.

This clonotype has at least ten counts. The CDR3 spells CASSHGTSGRKEQYF. The CDR3 DNA follows: TGCGCCAGCAGCCACGGGACTAGCGGGAGGAAGGAGCAGTACTTC. The V gene is TRBV4-1, the J gene TRBJ2-7; 15 bases map to TRBD2. Losses at the gene ends were 3 bases for V and 7 bases for J; bases not matched to a gene: 4. This CDR3 is 15 amino acids long. Germline CDR1 and CDR2: MGHRA and YSYEKL.

The CDR3 here is CASSARDRGPNTEAFF. The CDR3 bases are TGTGCCAGCAGCGCCCGGGACAGGGGGCCGAACACTGAAGCTTTCTTT. The rearrangement joins TRBV7-6 to TRBJ1-1, with TRBD1 identical over 12 bases. Germline V gives CDR1 SGHVS, CDR2 FNYEAQ. This CDR3 has 16 amino acids. Trimming at V came to 5 bases and at J to 1 base, leaving 5 bases not matched to a gene.

This clonotype has just a few counts. This chain links TRBV6-1 with TRBJ1-5; 7 bases map to TRBD1. Trimming cost V 10 bases and J 7 bases; bases outside gene matches: 22. Germline loops: CDR1 MNHNS, CDR2 SASEGT. The CDR3 runs 17 residues. The chain's CDR3 is CATLRRQGDGLRQPQHF. For the CDR3, the DNA is TGTGCCACTCTGCGACGACAGGGCGATGGTTTGAGGCAGCCCCAGCATTTT.

This clonotype was detected a few times. The rearrangement uses TRBV6-5 and TRBJ2-7, with TRBD1 identical over 9 bases. The junction had 7 bases not matched to a gene; V was cut back by 6 bases and J by 1 base. The CDR3 sequence is 15 residues long. Per germline, CDR1 MNHEY and CDR2 SVGAGI. Written as DNA, the CDR3 is TGTGCCAGCAGGGCGACAGGGGGTGAATCCTACGAGCAGTACTTC. It codes for CASRATGGESYEQYF.

This clonotype has just a few counts. This chain's CDR3 is CAISQSTGRYGYTF. In DNA form, the CDR3 reads TGCGCCATCAGTCAGTCGACAGGGCGATACGGCTACACCTTC. V and J are TRBV4-1 and TRBJ1-2; 7 bases are a match to TRBD1. Germline V gene lookup returns CDR1 MGHRA and CDR2 YSYEKL. The CDR3 has 14 amino acids. V was pared by 10 bases and J by 8 bases, with 16 bases of the junction left unmatched.

For this clonotype: Given a much more abundant clone one base away, this may be a read error. This likely comes from a read error, as the CDR3 has no conserved phenylalanine or tryptophan at its end. V is TRBV18 and J is TRBJ1-2, with D perhaps TRBD1 (5 bases). The germline V gene encodes CDR1 KGHSH and CDR2 LQKENI. V gave up 2 bases and J gave up 3 bases, with 13 bases separating them. This CDR3 has 15 amino acids. CDR3 amino acids: CASSPTVQGYYGYTI. The CDR3 DNA reads as TGTGCCAGCTCACCAACGGTCCAGGGATACTATGGCTACACCATC.

The gene calls are TRBV25-1 and TRBJ2-1, with 11 bases matching TRBD2. This CDR3 spans 17 amino acids. J was trimmed by 6 bases and V by 8 bases; bases with no gene match: 15. Germline CDR1 MGHDK, CDR2 SYGVNS. This CDR3 is CASVEVAGGPSCNEQFF. The CDR3 nucleotides are TGTGCCAGCGTTGAAGTAGCGGGGGGGCCCTCGTGCAATGAGCAGTTCTTC.

The chain combines TRBV10-3 with TRBJ2-3, with D maybe TRBD2 (6 bases). The ends were cut back, 3 bases at V and 1 base at J, with 20 bases in the middle. CDR1 is ENHRY and CDR2 is SYGVKD in the germline V gene. CDR3 length equals 18 residues. The CDR3 loop reads CAISEGGDVVGGTDTQYF. DNA of the CDR3: TGTGCCATCAGTGAAGGCGGGGACGTCGTTGGTGGCACAGATACGCAGTATTTT.

This clonotype was seen only once. The chain carries TRBV7-3 and TRBJ2-7; 9 nucleotides agree with TRBD2. The CDR3 has 16 amino acids. The junction had 8 bases not matched to a gene; V was cut back by 3 bases and J by 2 bases. Germline V gene sequence: CDR1 SGHTA, CDR2 FQGTGA. The CDR3: CASSFFSGGFTYEQYF. DNA of the CDR3: TGTGCCAGCAGCTTTTTCAGCGGGGGGTTTACCTACGAGCAGTACTTC.

V and J are TRBV6-6 and TRBJ2-5; 7 bases match TRBD2. The germline V gene has CDR1 MNHNY and CDR2 SVGAGI (reference sequence). Trimming cost V 6 bases and J 7 bases; bases outside gene matches: 8. This CDR3 has 13 residues. CDR3 nucleotide sequence: TGTGCCAGCAGGGGGGAGGGAATAGGGACCCAGTACTTC. Protein sequence: CASRGEGIGTQYF.

This clonotype was recorded at least ten times. This chain connects TRBV9 to TRBJ2-1, with 10 bases that match TRBD1. Unmatched junction bases numbered 5, after V lost 5 bases and J lost 3 bases. This CDR3 has 15 residues. Germline V gene lookup returns CDR1 SGDLS and CDR2 YYNGEE. Here the CDR3 reads CASSGGQGYYNEQFF. CDR3 nucleotide sequence: TGTGCCAGCAGTGGGGGACAGGGGTACTACAATGAGCAGTTCTTC. The full variable domain, its missing parts supplied by reference TRBV9 and TRBJ2-1, is DSGVTQTPKHLITATGQRVTLRCSPRSGDLSVYWYQQSLDQGLQFLIQYYNGEERAKGNILERFSAQQFPDLHSELNLSSLELGDSALYFCASSGGQGYYNEQFFGPGTRLTVL.

This clonotype was seen a handful of times. A much larger clone lies one base from this, so it may be a read error. This is likely a read error, given that the CDR3 carries no conserved phenylalanine or tryptophan at its end. The V call is TRBV7-9, the J call TRBJ2-3, with D possibly called TRBD1 or TRBD2 (6 bases each). V was shortened by 0 bases and J by 10 bases, with 11 bases between the two germline ends. Germline lookup yields CDR1 SEHNR and CDR2 FQNEAQ (reference sequence). This CDR3 has 13 amino acids. The CDR3: CASSLALRGAQYL. The DNA of the CDR3 is TGTGCCAGCAGCTTAGCGCTTAGGGGGGCGCAGTATCTT.

This clonotype came up a few times. A much bigger clone sits one base away, suggesting this may be a read error. V is TRBV20-1 and J is TRBJ2-7; 12 bases are a match to TRBD1. The ends lost 5 bases at V and 9 bases at J; junction bases unmatched: 8. Germline V gives CDR1 DFQATT, CDR2 SNEGSKA (reference sequence). The CDR3 extends over 13 amino acids. CDR3 sequence: CSASGTGGHAQYF. CDR3 coding DNA: TGCAGTGCTTCCGGGACAGGGGGCCACGCGCAGTACTTC.

The V call is TRBV20-1, the J call TRBJ2-2; 8 bases are shared with TRBD2. The V and J ends lost 3 bases and 2 bases, in that order; junction bases with no gene match: 8. The CDR3 runs 16 residues. The germline CDR1 and CDR2 sequences are DFQATT and SNEGSKA (reference sequence). The CDR3 region has the DNA TGCAGTGCTAGGGCTTTGGCGGGAGGAAACACCGGGGAGCTGTTTTTT. Translated, it gives CSARALAGGNTGELFF.

The table lists this clonotype with a count of one. This chain uses TRBV9 with TRBJ2-6, with 10 bases identical to TRBD1. V gave up 4 bases and J gave up 3 bases; unmatched junction bases: 10. The CDR3 sequence is 18 residues long. The germline CDR1 and CDR2 sequences are SGDLS and YYNGEE. For the CDR3, the DNA is TGTGCCAGCAGCACCCGGGACAGGGGCAACTATGGGGCCAACGTCCTGACTTTC. This sequence encodes CASSTRDRGNYGANVLTF. Combining the CDR3 with reference TRBV9 and TRBJ2-6 gives the whole variable domain DSGVTQTPKHLITATGQRVTLRCSPRSGDLSVYWYQQSLDQGLQFLIQYYNGEERAKGNILERFSAQQFPDLHSELNLSSLELGDSALYFCASSTRDRGNYGANVLTFGAGSRLTVL.

Comment on this clonotype: Just one base apart from a much larger clone, this may be a read error. This chain uses TRBV7-6 with TRBJ2-1; D is ambiguous. Looked up from germline, CDR1 is SGHVS and CDR2 is FNYEAQ. The CDR3 is 14 residues long. CDR3 in DNA: TGTGCCAGCAGCTTAGATTTCTCCTGCAATGAGCAGTTCTTC. It is translated as CASSLDFSCNEQFF.

This chain links TRBV7-2 with TRBJ2-1; D may be TRBD2 (6 bases). V lost 5 bases and J 5 bases, leaving 25 bases between the germline ends. This CDR3 comprises 18 residues. From germline, CDR1 is SGHTA and CDR2 FQGNSA. CDR3 nucleotides: TGTGCCAGCAGCCGAACACCTCAGACTAGTTTTCTCAACAATGAGCAGTTCTTC. Encoded protein: CASSRTPQTSFLNNEQFF.

The chain links TRBV5-1 to TRBJ2-7; no firm D call. The CDR3 spans 10 residues. Germline values: CDR1 SGHRS, CDR2 YFSETQ. V was trimmed by 2 bases and J by 3 bases, leaving 0 bases between them. CDR3 amino acids: CASSFYEQYF. The CDR3 region has the DNA TGCGCCAGCAGCTTCTACGAGCAGTACTTC.

This clonotype was observed many times. V gene TRBV9 combines with J gene TRBJ2-2; D remains ambiguous. CDR1 and CDR2 from the germline V gene are SGDLS and YYNGEE. V gave up 0 bases and J gave up 4 bases, with 7 bases separating them. The CDR3 runs 14 residues. Written as DNA, the CDR3 is TGTGCCAGCAGCGTAGAGGCTATCACCGGGGAGCTGTTTTTT. Protein sequence: CASSVEAITGELFF.

A few counts support this clonotype. One junction end disagrees with the germline gene, perhaps due to a read error. The V gene is TRBV7-8, the J gene TRBJ1-5; no definite D call. CDR1 and CDR2 (germline): SGHVS, FQNEAQ. The CDR3 has 14 amino acids. CDR3 protein: CVSSLVASGQPQHF. The CDR3 DNA reads TGTGTCAGCAGCTTAGTAGCTAGCGGTCAGCCCCAGCATTTT.

This clonotype was found many times. The V and J genes are TRBV29-1 and TRBJ1-1, with 11 bases that match TRBD1. The CDR3 is made up of 16 amino acids. V was pared by 6 bases and J by 3 bases, with 12 bases of the junction left unmatched. The germline V gene has CDR1 SQVTM and CDR2 ANQGSEA. This chain's CDR3 is CSVEDRGPPFDTEAFF. In DNA, the CDR3 is TGCAGCGTAGAGGACAGGGGGCCGCCGTTCGACACTGAAGCTTTCTTT.

This clonotype was recorded at least ten times. The chain recombines TRBV4-2 with TRBJ1-2; possible D gene TRBD1, 5 bases. The CDR3 consists of 15 residues. CDR1 is LGHNA, CDR2 YNFKEQ, per germline. The germline V and J ends were trimmed by 0 bases and 8 bases, with 16 bases remaining between them. The chain's CDR3 is CASSQEGAYMTGYTF. The CDR3 region has the DNA TGTGCCAGCAGCCAAGAAGGGGCCTACATGACGGGCTACACCTTC.

This sequence joins TRBV9 and TRBJ2-2; the D is unclear. Germline V gene sequence: CDR1 SGDLS, CDR2 YYNGEE. V was cut by 2 bases and J by 7 bases, with 12 bases left in between. The CDR3 spans 14 residues. CDR3 sequence (DNA): TGTGCCAGCAGCGTCGGTTCGGGTAGCGGGGAGCTGTTTTTT. It translates to CASSVGSGSGELFF. The entire variable domain, with the rest obtained from reference TRBV9 and TRBJ2-2, is as follows: DSGVTQTPKHLITATGQRVTLRCSPRSGDLSVYWYQQSLDQGLQFLIQYYNGEERAKGNILERFSAQQFPDLHSELNLSSLELGDSALYFCASSVGSGSGELFFGEGSRLTVL.

This clonotype showed up many times. The genes are TRBV6-5 and TRBJ1-2; D is ambiguous. Trimming removed 5 bases at V and 4 bases at J, with 8 bases between. The CDR3 consists of 12 residues. Germline V gene sequence: CDR1 MNHEY, CDR2 SVGAGI. CDR3 nucleotides: TGTGCCAGCAGTGGCGGAAGCTATGGCTACACCTTC. This sequence encodes CASSGGSYGYTF.